The 8 T cell receptor beta chains below were found in one sample sequenced in a study of cytomegalovirus exposure and HLA in healthy donors. The PCR employed 60 Vbeta primers together with 13 Jbeta primers. The protocol was immunoSEQ multiplex PCR, while the TCRdb copy is restricted to in-frame clones and leaves out a portion. The sample lists about 140,000 clones, approximately 82% occurring once. Material: PBMCs. The receptors were sampled from a man aged 30-40 years in good health and CMV-seropositive.

The rearrangement links TRBV4-1 to TRBJ1-1; D remains unclear. CDR3 length: 12 amino acids. V was clipped by 5 bases and J by 1 base, with 5 bases between them. Germline V gene sequence: CDR1 MGHRA, CDR2 YSYEKL. The CDR3 is CASSRGNTEAFF. CDR3 bases: TGCGCCAGCAGCAGAGGGAACACTGAAGCTTTCTTT.

The chain links TRBV5-1 to TRBJ2-1, with D unresolved. Deletions cut 0 bases from V and 0 bases from J, with 16 bases between. The CDR3 contains 18 residues. Germline V gene sequence: CDR1 SGHRS, CDR2 YFSETQ. The CDR3 DNA sequence: TGCGCCAGCAGCTTGGGTTCCGGTTCGTTGAGCTCCTACAATGAGCAGTTCTTC. Amino acids: CASSLGSGSLSSYNEQFF. Looking up the rest from reference TRBV5-1 and TRBJ2-1 gives the full variable domain: KAGVTQTPRYLIKTRGQQVTLSCSPISGHRSVSWYQQTPGQGLQFLFEYFSETQRNKGNFPGRFSGRQFSNSRSEMNVSTLELGDSALYLCASSLGSGSLSSYNEQFFGPGTRLTVL.

To note about this clone: Likely a read error: the CDR3 ends without its conserved phenylalanine or tryptophan. No DNA is shown, since the ends of the CDR3 on it are uncertain; the CDR3 is the one TCRdb lists. CDR3: CASTPRRTGGLV. The rearrangement uses TRBV7-4 and TRBJ1-1; the table's D gene call, TRBD1, was not cross checked with the DNA. Germline V CDR1 and CDR2: SGHVT, SQSDAQ. The CDR3 is 12 residues long, counting both termini.

The table lists this clone with a count of one. V is TRBV6-5 and J is TRBJ2-5; possibly TRBD2 for D (5 bases). The CDR3 sequence is 12 residues long. The V and J ends lost 2 bases and 7 bases respectively, with 8 bases between them. In germline, CDR1 is MNHEY, CDR2 SVGAGI. The CDR3 region is CASSYREGTQYF. The DNA for the CDR3 is TGTGCCAGCAGTTACCGGGAAGGGACCCAGTACTTC.

The chain joins TRBV12-5 to TRBJ2-1; maybe TRBD2 (6 bases). Germline lookup yields CDR1 LGHNT and CDR2 FRNRAP. The CDR3 length is 13 residues. V gave up 3 bases and J gave up 9 bases, with 12 bases separating them. CDR3 DNA sequence: TGTGCTAGTGGTTTAGACCCGGAGGGTGAGCAGTTCTTC. Translation gives CASGLDPEGEQFF. Variable domain in full (rest from reference TRBV12-5 and TRBJ2-1): DARVTQTPRHKVTEMGQEVTMRCQPILGHNTVFWYRQTMMQGLELLAYFRNRAPLDDSGMPKDRFSAEMPDATLATLKIQPSEPRDSAVYFCASGLDPEGEQFFGPGTRLTVL.

Comment on this clone: Other DNA sequences in this sample translate to the same CDR3. The V and J genes are TRBV9 and TRBJ1-6; TRBD1 agrees at 9 bases. The CDR3 length is 15 residues. Germline V gene data show CDR1 as SGDLS and CDR2 as YYNGEE. V was clipped by 3 bases and J by 10 bases; unmatched bases: 8. The CDR3 here is CASSAPGQGGSPLHF. The CDR3 nucleotides are TGTGCCAGCAGCGCACCGGGACAGGGAGGATCACCCCTCCACTTT.

The V call is TRBV19, the J call TRBJ1-1, with 7 bases lining up with TRBD1. The CDR3 has 14 residues. Germline V gene sequence: CDR1 LNHDA, CDR2 SQIVND (reference sequence). The V segment lost 5 bases and the J segment 4 bases; nucleotides outside the gene matches: 7. CDR3 bases: TGTGCCAGTAGTTTGGACAGGCTGCCCACTGAAGCTTTCTTT. It encodes CASSLDRLPTEAFF.

This chain joins TRBV4-1 and TRBJ1-2, with 8 bases fitting TRBD1. Germline V gene data show CDR1 as MGHRA and CDR2 as YSYEKL. This CDR3 spans 15 amino acids. J was trimmed by 3 bases and V by 2 bases; bases with no gene match: 5. As DNA, the CDR3 is TGCGCCAGCAGCCAACCAGGGGGCCTCGACTATGGCTACACCTTC. It codes for CASSQPGGLDYGYTF.